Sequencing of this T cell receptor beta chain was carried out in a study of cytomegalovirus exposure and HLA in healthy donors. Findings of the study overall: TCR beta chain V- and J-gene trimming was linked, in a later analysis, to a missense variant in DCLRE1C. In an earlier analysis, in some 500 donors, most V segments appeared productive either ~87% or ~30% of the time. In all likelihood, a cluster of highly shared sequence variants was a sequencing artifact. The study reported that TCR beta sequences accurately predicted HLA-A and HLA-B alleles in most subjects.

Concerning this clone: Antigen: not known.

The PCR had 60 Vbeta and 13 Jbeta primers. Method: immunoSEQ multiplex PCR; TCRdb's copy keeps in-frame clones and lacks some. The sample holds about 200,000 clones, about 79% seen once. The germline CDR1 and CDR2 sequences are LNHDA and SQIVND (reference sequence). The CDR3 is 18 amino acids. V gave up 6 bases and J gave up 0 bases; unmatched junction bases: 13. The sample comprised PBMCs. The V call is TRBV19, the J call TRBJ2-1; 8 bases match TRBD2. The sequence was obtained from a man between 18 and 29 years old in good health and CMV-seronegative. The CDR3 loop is CASSLSFAGTSSYNEQFF. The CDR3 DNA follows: TGTGCCAGTAGCCTATCATTTGCCGGGACTAGCTCCTACAATGAGCAGTTCTTC.